This TCR beta chain was documented in a study of control samples from healthy donors and cancer patients. TCRdb keeps only in-frame clones here, not all; method: immunoSEQ multiplex PCR. The sample contains 150,000 or so clones, about 90% of which appear only once. Germline V CDR1 and CDR2: SQVTM, ANQGSEA. The length of the CDR3 is 13 residues. V lost 4 bases and J lost 1, with 10 bases in between. What was sequenced was blood. This TCR came from a man younger than 35 in good health. The rearrangement links TRBV29-1 to TRBJ1-1, with D hard to call. The CDR3 DNA reads as TGCAGCGTTGGCACTGCGGAGAACACTGAAGCTTTCTTT. As protein: CSVGTAENTEAFF.